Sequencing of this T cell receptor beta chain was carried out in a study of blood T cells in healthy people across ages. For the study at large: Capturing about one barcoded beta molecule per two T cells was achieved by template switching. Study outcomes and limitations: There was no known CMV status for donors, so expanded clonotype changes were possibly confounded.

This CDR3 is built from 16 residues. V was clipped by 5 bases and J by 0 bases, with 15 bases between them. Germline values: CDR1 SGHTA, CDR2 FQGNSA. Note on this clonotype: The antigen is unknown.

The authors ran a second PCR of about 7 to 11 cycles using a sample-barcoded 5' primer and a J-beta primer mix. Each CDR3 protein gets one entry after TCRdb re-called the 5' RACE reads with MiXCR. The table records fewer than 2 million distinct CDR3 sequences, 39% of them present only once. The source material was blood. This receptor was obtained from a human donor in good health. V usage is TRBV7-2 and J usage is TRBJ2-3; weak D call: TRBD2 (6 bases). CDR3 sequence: CASSRLPGLSTDTQYF. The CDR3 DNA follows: TGTGCCAGCAGCCGGCTTCCGGGACTGAGCACAGATACGCAGTATTTT.